A single sample gave rise to the 7 T cell receptor beta chains below, sequenced in a study of T cells in Graves' hyperthyroidism and ophthalmopathy. TCR beta CDR3 regions were amplified from RNA. The TCR CDR3 was amplified in a first-round RT-PCR using the HTBI primer set. TCRdb processed the multiplex PCR reads anew with MiXCR; each CDR3 protein has one entry. This table holds about 260,000 distinct CDR3 sequences, over 15% found once. Sequencing was carried out using blood. These receptor sequences come from a young woman with Graves' ophthalmopathy.

This clonotype was counted ten times or more. This chain uses TRBV6-1 with TRBJ2-3, with a tentative D call TRBD2 (6 bases). V was cut by 7 bases and J by 4 bases, with 9 bases left in between. Germline-derived CDR1 and CDR2 are MNHNS and SASEGT. The CDR3 contains 12 residues. For the CDR3, the DNA is TGTGCCAGCACGGGGGACCCAGATACGCAGTATTTT. Its translation: CASTGDPDTQYF.

This clonotype was seen ten or more times. The V gene is TRBV7-2, the J gene TRBJ2-3; D is unclear. Trimming took off 4 bases at V and 3 bases at J, with 17 bases between the two ends. Germline V gives CDR1 SGHTA, CDR2 FQGNSA. The CDR3 totals 16 residues. In DNA form, the CDR3 reads TGTGCCAGCAGCTCACATCGGTTGGAGAGAACAGATACGCAGTATTTT. It encodes CASSSHRLERTDTQYF.

This clonotype was counted many times. The gene calls are TRBV12-5 and TRBJ2-7; TRBD2 might be the D (5 bases). V shed 1 base and J shed 0 bases, with 10 bases lying between them. Germline CDR1 LGHNT, CDR2 FRNRAP. This CDR3 region has 15 residues. This CDR3 reads CASGLGTWASYEQYF. CDR3 coding DNA: TGTGCTAGTGGTTTGGGGACTTGGGCCTCCTACGAGCAGTACTTC.

This clonotype has ten or more counts. The rearrangement joins TRBV3-1 to TRBJ1-6, with TRBD1 identical over 8 bases. Trimming took 1 base from V and 13 from J; bases not matched to a gene: 12. The CDR3 extends over 16 amino acids. CDR1 is LGHDT, CDR2 YNNKEL, per germline (reference sequence). In nucleotides, the CDR3 is TGTGCCAGCAGCCAAGCCGGACAGGGTCGGCGTTTGCCCCTCCACTTT. Translation: CASSQAGQGRRLPLHF.

Ten or more counts support this clonotype. This chain uses TRBV7-2 with TRBJ1-2; possible D gene TRBD1, 5 bases. V was trimmed by 7 bases and J by 4 bases, leaving 19 bases between them. Germline V CDR1 and CDR2: SGHTA, FQGNSA. The CDR3 has 15 residues. CDR3 loop: CASTTTGQGSYGYTF. CDR3 nucleotides: TGTGCCAGCACCACCACCGGTCAGGGATCCTATGGCTACACCTTC.

This clonotype was counted many times. The CDR3 region is CASSSTGYYEQFF. CDR3 in DNA: TGTGCCAGCAGCTCGACAGGGTATTATGAGCAGTTCTTC. The chain has TRBV13 and TRBJ2-1, with TRBD1 matching 7 bases. Germline values: CDR1 PRHDT, CDR2 FYEKMQ (reference sequence). The CDR3 length is 13 residues. Trimming cost V 4 bases and J 8 bases; bases outside gene matches: 5.

This clonotype was counted ten times or more. The gene calls are TRBV20-1 and TRBJ1-5; 7 bases align to TRBD1. CDR3 length: 13 residues. CDR1 and CDR2 (germline): DFQATT, SNEGSKA (reference sequence). V lost 3 bases, J lost 6 bases, and 5 bases stayed unmatched. CDR3 DNA: TGCAGTGCTAGCAGGGGGGGTCGTCAGCCCCAGCATTTT. Encoded protein: CSASRGGRQPQHF.